This T cell receptor beta chain was recorded in a study of blood T cell repertoires in COVID-19. About the study: Italy, Spain and the United States were the sources of the convalescent and acute COVID-19 samples. PBMCs, B-cell-depleted T cells, or T cells were the source of the cDNA or gDNA that made up the material.

In the original analysis: Reference gene primer amplification gave estimated nucleated cell counts. TCRdb keeps only in-frame clones here, not all; method: immunoSEQ multiplex PCR. That table furnishes V, J and clone size, whereas the DNA furnished D and trimming. The table has about 290,000 clones, 85% seen once; the top ten hold around 3.7%. CDR3 size: 13 residues. Deletions cut 1 base from V and 6 bases from J, with 9 bases between. Germline lookup yields CDR1 LNHDA and CDR2 SQIVND (reference sequence). The source is a woman in her forties or fifties with active or convalescent COVID-19. This chain links TRBV19 with TRBJ1-1; D unclear. Specimen: peripheral blood. This CDR3 is CASSIGWGAEAFF. CDR3 DNA sequence: TGTGCCAGTAGTATAGGGTGGGGAGCTGAAGCTTTCTTT.